The clone carrying this T cell receptor beta chain was found a few times. The germline CDR1 and CDR2 sequences are SGHVS and FQNEAQ. This CDR3 has 14 residues. V shed 4 bases and J 9 bases; nucleotides not matched to a gene: 12. This sample was taken from a study of cytomegalovirus exposure and HLA in healthy donors. Study information: Early release data held about 85 million unique TCRs from HLA-typed donors.

PCR involved 60 Vbeta and 13 Jbeta primers. The authors' processing: A follow-up analysis tallied around 80 million unique TCR beta chains, roughly 11 million shared. The table came from immunoSEQ multiplex PCR; TCRdb's copy has only in-frame clones and leaves some out. V, J and clone size derive from that table, while D and trimming were established from the DNA sequence. The table shows about 82,000 clones, with approximately 81% occurring only once. This TCR was sampled from a woman aged 50 to 60 in good health and CMV-seropositive. The chain couples TRBV7-8 to TRBJ2-7; 7 bases are a match to TRBD2. Specimen: PBMCs. CDR3 sequence: CASSSTDFSGGQYF. Written as DNA, the CDR3 is TGTGCCAGCAGCTCAACCGACTTCTCGGGAGGGCAGTACTTC.